This T cell receptor (beta chain) is drawn from a study of a mutant IDH1 vaccine in newly diagnosed glioma. The time point: baseline, week 1 (first vaccination visit). Indicated treatment: pre-vaccination baseline after standard-of-care therapy. Assay: immunoSEQ multiplex PCR; the TCRdb copy retains only in-frame clones and omits some. Of approximately 70,000 clones in the sample, 79% were seen once. Per the germline V gene, CDR1 is SGHNT and CDR2 is YYREEE (reference sequence). The germline V and J ends were trimmed by 2 bases and 5 bases, with 13 bases remaining between them. The length of the CDR3 is 15 residues.

The material was PBMCs, obtained from a glioma patient treated with radiotherapy, temozolomide or both. The chain links TRBV5-4 to TRBJ2-2; D is unclear. The sequence was collected from a middle-aged man with glioma. The DNA for the CDR3 is TGTGCCAGCAGCTTAGGTGCTACCCTTACCGGGGAGCTGTTTTTT. It is translated as CASSLGATLTGELFF.